This entry is about one T cell receptor (beta chain). The antigen remains unidentified. The sample is drawn from a study of Tregs in tolerant kidney transplant recipients. Study background: The nonmyeloablative bone marrow transplants came from related graft donors, with transient mixed chimerism. Overall study findings and caveats: Biological reproducibility was not directly addressed in this study.

CDR1 and CDR2 (germline): SEHNR, FQNEAQ (reference sequence). This CDR3 is built from 12 residues. V dropped 5 bases and J dropped 8 bases, with 13 bases sitting between them. Some clones are missing from TCRdb's copy, which holds only in-frame ones; the method was immunoSEQ multiplex PCR. The data show 60,000 to 65,000 clones, roughly 98% seen once. This receptor was identified in a human donor who received a combined kidney and bone marrow transplant. This specimen was Tregs from blood, taken before the transplant. The gene calls are TRBV7-9 and TRBJ2-7, with D perhaps matching TRBD1 (6 bases). The CDR3 here is CASSLQGYQQYF. The DNA of the CDR3 is TGTGCCAGCAGCCTGCAGGGGTATCAGCAGTACTTC. Using reference TRBV7-9 and TRBJ2-7 for the parts outside the CDR3, the full variable domain is DTGVSQNPRHKITKRGQNVTFRCDPISEHNRLYWYRQTLGQGPEFLTYFQNEAQLEKSRLLSDRFSAERPKGSFSTLEIQRTEQGDSAMYLCASSLQGYQQYFGPGTRLTVT.